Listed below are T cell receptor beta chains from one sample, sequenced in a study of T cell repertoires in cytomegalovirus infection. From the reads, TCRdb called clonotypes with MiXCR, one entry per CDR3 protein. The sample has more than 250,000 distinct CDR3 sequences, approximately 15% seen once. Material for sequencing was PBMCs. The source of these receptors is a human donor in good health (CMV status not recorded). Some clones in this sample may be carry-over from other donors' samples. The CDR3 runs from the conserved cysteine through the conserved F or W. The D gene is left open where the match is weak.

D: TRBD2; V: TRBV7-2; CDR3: CASSYPIGGSLYEQYF
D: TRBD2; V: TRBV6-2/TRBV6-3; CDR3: CASRDGRVKNEQFF
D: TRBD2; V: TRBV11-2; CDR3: CASSEIAGAGELFF
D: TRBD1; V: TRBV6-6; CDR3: CASSDRGYGYTF
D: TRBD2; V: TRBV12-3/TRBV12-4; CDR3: CASSHPGLGREQFF
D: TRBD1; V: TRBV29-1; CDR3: CSVEYGAGQGWQETQYF
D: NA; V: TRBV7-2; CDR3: CASSPSPQETQYF
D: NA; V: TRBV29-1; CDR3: CSVGSWGYEQYF
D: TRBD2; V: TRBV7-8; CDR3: CASSPVGGLAGGQFF
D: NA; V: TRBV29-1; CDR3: CSVARDIGTEAFF